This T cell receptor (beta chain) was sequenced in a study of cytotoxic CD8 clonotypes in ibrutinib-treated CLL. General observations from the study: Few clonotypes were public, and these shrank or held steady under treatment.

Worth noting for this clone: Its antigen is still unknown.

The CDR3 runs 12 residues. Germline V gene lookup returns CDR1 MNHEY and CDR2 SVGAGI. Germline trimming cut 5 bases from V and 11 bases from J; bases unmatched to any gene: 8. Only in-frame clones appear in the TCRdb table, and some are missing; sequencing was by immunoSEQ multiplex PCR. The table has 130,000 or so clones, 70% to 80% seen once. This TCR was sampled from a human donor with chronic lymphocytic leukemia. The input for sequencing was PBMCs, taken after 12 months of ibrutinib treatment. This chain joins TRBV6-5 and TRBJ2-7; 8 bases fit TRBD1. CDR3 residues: CASSERQGWEYF. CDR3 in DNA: TGTGCCAGCAGTGAGAGACAGGGGTGGGAGTACTTC.